These 32 T cell receptor beta chains originate from one sample sequenced in a study of T cells in Graves' hyperthyroidism and ophthalmopathy. Amplification of TCR beta CDR3 regions used RNA as the template. The study used the HTBI primer set for a first-round RT-PCR of the TCR CDR3. MiXCR, applied by TCRdb to the multiplex PCR reads, yields one record per CDR3 protein. The repertoire holds 460,000 or so distinct CDR3 sequences, with approximately 15% as singletons. The sample comprised blood. The receptor source for this set is a woman in her late teens or twenties with Graves' hyperthyroidism.

The sample holds many counts of this clonotype. The rearrangement links TRBV25-1 to TRBJ2-3, with 7 bases matching TRBD1. V was clipped by 5 bases and J by 5 bases; unmatched bases: 10. Germline V gene data show CDR1 as MGHDK and CDR2 as SYGVNS. There are 15 residues in the CDR3. The CDR3 reads CASSWWAGGIDTQYF. The CDR3 DNA sequence: TGTGCCAGCAGTTGGTGGGCAGGGGGTATAGATACGCAGTATTTT.

This clonotype was picked up many times. The V and J genes are TRBV20-1 and TRBJ2-7, with 8 bases identical to TRBD2. CDR3 length: 13 amino acids. Germline lookup yields CDR1 DFQATT and CDR2 SNEGSKA (reference sequence). Germline trimming cut 5 bases from V and 1 base from J; bases unmatched to any gene: 4. In nucleotides, the CDR3 is TGCAGTGCTCCGGGACTAGGGTCCTACGAGCAGTACTTC. Protein: CSAPGLGSYEQYF.

This chain uses TRBV10-3 with TRBJ2-5; 9 bases match TRBD2. Germline lookup yields CDR1 ENHRY and CDR2 SYGVKD. CDR3 size: 16 residues. Losses at the gene ends were 0 bases for V and 1 base for J; bases not matched to a gene: 3. DNA for the CDR3: TGTGCCATCAGTGAGTCTCGAGCGGGAGGCCAAGAGACCCAGTACTTC. Its protein product is CAISESRAGGQETQYF.

This clonotype turned up a few times. The gene calls are TRBV19 and TRBJ1-4; a possible D gene is TRBD1 (6 bases). From germline, CDR1 is LNHDA and CDR2 SQIVND (reference sequence). The CDR3 loop spans 17 amino acids. The ends were cut back, 2 bases at V and 5 bases at J, with 18 bases in the middle. The CDR3 coding sequence is TGTGCCAGTAGTATAATCCCCCGGGGACACCTGAATGAAAAACTGTTTTTT. This encodes CASSIIPRGHLNEKLFF.

In its sample, this clonotype was seen many times. V gene TRBV30 combines with J gene TRBJ1-2; D is ambiguous. The CDR3 is made up of 14 amino acids. Germline lookup yields CDR1 GTSNPN and CDR2 SVGIG (reference sequence). V shed 5 bases and J shed 3 bases, with 16 bases lying between them. In nucleotides, the CDR3 is TGTGCCTGGGGAAGGCAGGTGGACGACTATGGCTACACCTTC. Translated: CAWGRQVDDYGYTF.

This clonotype was recorded at least ten times. The chain links TRBV12-5 to TRBJ2-7, with a tentative D call TRBD1 (5 bases). This CDR3 comprises 15 residues. V was clipped by 3 bases and J by 4 bases, with 16 bases between them. Germline V gives CDR1 LGHNT, CDR2 FRNRAP. Here the CDR3 reads CASGFLTRAGYEQYV. The CDR3 DNA follows: TGTGCTAGTGGTTTCCTTACAAGGGCAGGGTACGAGCAGTACGTC.

This clonotype was counted many times. V gene TRBV20-1 combines with J gene TRBJ2-1; 10 nucleotides agree with TRBD2. In germline, CDR1 is DFQATT, CDR2 SNEGSKA (reference sequence). J gave up 4 bases and V 1 base, and 7 bases lay outside the gene matches. The CDR3 has 16 residues. The CDR3 coding sequence is TGCAGTGCTAGAGTACGAGCGGGAGGGTCTTACAATGAGCAGTTCTTC. Translated: CSARVRAGGSYNEQFF.

In its sample, this clonotype was seen a few times. This sequence joins TRBV5-4 and TRBJ2-7; TRBD2 matches at 9 bases. The CDR3 has 15 amino acids. Per germline, CDR1 SGHNT and CDR2 YYREEE (reference sequence). J gave up 3 bases and V 0 bases, and 4 bases lay outside the gene matches. CDR3 amino acids: CASSLGGLAVYEQYF. The CDR3 DNA is TGTGCCAGCAGCTTGGGGGGACTAGCAGTCTACGAGCAGTACTTC. Looking up the rest from reference TRBV5-4 and TRBJ2-7 gives the full variable domain: ETGVTQSPTHLIKTRGQQVTLRCSSQSGHNTVSWYQQALGQGPQFIFQYYREEENGRGNFPPRFSGLQFPNYSSELNVNALELDDSALYLCASSLGGLAVYEQYFGPGTRLTVT.

A few counts support this clonotype. The rearrangement links TRBV20-1 to TRBJ1-1; weak D call: TRBD1 (5 bases). Per the germline V gene, CDR1 is DFQATT and CDR2 is SNEGSKA (reference sequence). The CDR3 length is 16 residues. The ends were cut back, 0 bases at V and 4 bases at J, with 18 bases in the middle. This chain's CDR3 is CSAREAGTHLATEAFF. The DNA for the CDR3 is TGCAGTGCTAGAGAGGCAGGGACCCACCTAGCCACTGAAGCTTTCTTT.

This chain uses TRBV7-2 with TRBJ2-2; D is possibly TRBD2 (5 bases). There are 13 residues in the CDR3. Trimming removed 2 bases from V and 6 bases from J, with 7 bases in between. Germline V CDR1 and CDR2: SGHTA, FQGNSA. CDR3 loop: CASSLRRPGELFF. For the CDR3, the DNA is TGTGCCAGCAGCTTAAGGAGGCCCGGGGAGCTGTTTTTT. The entire variable domain, with the rest obtained from reference TRBV7-2 and TRBJ2-2, is as follows: GAGVSQSPSNKVTEKGKDVELRCDPISGHTALYWYRQSLGQGLEFLIYFQGNSAPDKSGLPSDRFSAERTGGSVSTLTIQRTQQEDSAVYLCASSLRRPGELFFGEGSRLTVL.

This sequence joins TRBV11-2 and TRBJ2-2, with unresolved D. V lost 4 bases to trimming and J lost 8 bases, with 5 bases between them. This CDR3 contains 11 residues. The V gene's germline CDR1 is SGHAT and CDR2 FQNNGV. CDR3 DNA: TGTGCCAGCAGCTCCTTTGGGGAGCTGTTTTTT. Amino acids: CASSSFGELFF.

This clonotype was recorded many times. V and J are TRBV19 and TRBJ2-5, with a weak D call TRBD1 (6 bases). The CDR3 is 13 residues long. CDR1 is LNHDA and CDR2 is SQIVND in the germline V gene (reference sequence). Trimming cost V 4 bases and J 5 bases, with 11 bases left between them. The CDR3 nucleotides are TGTGCCAGTAGTACGGACAGAGAGGAGACCCAGTACTTC. This codes for CASSTDREETQYF.

This clonotype was observed many times. The chain links TRBV30 to TRBJ2-7, with 7 bases matching TRBD1. V lost 8 bases to trimming and J lost 5 bases; unmatched junction nucleotides: 6. This CDR3 has 11 amino acids. Germline CDR1 is GTSNPN and CDR2 is SVGIG (reference sequence). CDR3 DNA: TGTGCCAGTGACAGGGACCACGAGCAGTACTTC. It translates to CASDRDHEQYF.

At least ten counts were recorded for this clonotype. The chain employs TRBV6-2 or TRBV6-3 and TRBJ2-7; TRBD1 matches 9 bases. Germline V gene data show CDR1 as MNHEY and CDR2 as SVGEGT. The CDR3 is 13 amino acids. J lost 4 bases, V lost 9 bases, and 7 bases had no gene match. The CDR3 is CASLPGQGYEQYF. CDR3 coding DNA: TGTGCCAGTCTACCGGGACAGGGATACGAGCAGTACTTC.

This clonotype showed up many times. The V and J genes are TRBV30 and TRBJ1-2; no clear D. CDR1 is GTSNPN and CDR2 is SVGIG in the germline V gene (reference sequence). This CDR3 is 14 amino acids long. The V gene lost 6 bases and the J gene lost 7 bases, with 21 bases spanning the gap. The CDR3 sequence is CACSFTGRMFGYTF. Written as DNA, the CDR3 is TGTGCCTGCTCATTCACCGGGCGGATGTTTGGCTACACCTTC.

This clonotype appeared a few times. This sequence joins TRBV27 and TRBJ2-4; TRBD2 agrees at 15 bases. The CDR3 runs to 18 residues. The V gene end was trimmed by 5 bases and the J gene end by 10 bases; junction bases not matched to a gene: 15. CDR1 MNHEY and CDR2 SMNVEV come from the germline V gene (reference sequence). The CDR3 protein is CASSLRTSGRAPLGIQYF. The CDR3 DNA sequence: TGTGCCAGCAGTCTTCGGACTAGCGGGAGGGCCCCCCTAGGGATTCAGTACTTC.

In this sample, this clonotype turned up many times. The chain combines TRBV20-1 with TRBJ1-2; D unresolved. Germline CDR1 is DFQATT and CDR2 is SNEGSKA (reference sequence). This CDR3 is built from 14 residues. Trimming pared 4 bases from V and 0 bases from J, leaving 12 bases between. CDR3: CSANGRTTNYGYTF. For the CDR3, the DNA is TGCAGTGCTAACGGGCGGACCACTAACTATGGCTACACCTTC.

In its sample, this clonotype was seen many times. This rearrangement joins TRBV7-9 to TRBJ1-6, with a tentative D call TRBD1 (5 bases). The V end lost 2 bases, the J end lost 7 bases, and 9 bases lay between the germline ends. The CDR3 totals 14 residues. Germline V gene data show CDR1 as SEHNR and CDR2 as FQNEAQ (reference sequence). CDR3 bases: TGTGCCAGCAGCTTAAGGGACGGCAATTCACCCCTCCACTTT. Its translation is CASSLRDGNSPLHF.

This clonotype was detected ten times or more. The gene calls are TRBV10-1 and TRBJ2-5, with D perhaps matching TRBD1 or TRBD2 (5 bases each). The ends were cut back, 2 bases at V and 5 bases at J, with 18 bases in the middle. The germline V gene has CDR1 WNHNN and CDR2 SYGVQD (reference sequence). This CDR3 has 16 residues. CDR3 nucleotide sequence: TGCGCCAGCAGTGAGACTGGTAGGGGCGGACTGGAGACCCAGTACTTC. Protein product: CASSETGRGGLETQYF.

Details on this clonotype: The junction departs from the called germline gene at one end, perhaps through a read error. The chain employs TRBV30 and TRBJ1-2; D uncertain. From germline, CDR1 is GTSNPN and CDR2 SVGIG (reference sequence). CDR3 length: 8 amino acids. The CDR3 sequence is CAWRPLAF. The CDR3, as DNA: TGTGCCTGGAGGCCCTTGGCCTTC.

This clonotype was detected many times. The chain links TRBV20-1 to TRBJ2-2; D is perhaps TRBD1 (5 bases). The CDR3 extends over 12 amino acids. The germline V gene encodes CDR1 DFQATT and CDR2 SNEGSKA (reference sequence). Deletions cut 3 bases from V and 6 bases from J, with 8 bases between. The CDR3, as DNA: TGCAGTGCTAGTTTGGGGCCCGGGGAGCTGTTTTTT. It encodes CSASLGPGELFF.

The table lists this clonotype with many counts. The chain carries TRBV15 and TRBJ2-7, with 10 bases aligning to TRBD2. The germline CDR1 and CDR2 sequences are LNHNV and YYDKDF (reference sequence). This CDR3 has 17 residues. V shed 0 bases and J 5 bases; nucleotides not matched to a gene: 10. CDR3 residues: CATSRDFEAGGPHEQYF. DNA for the CDR3: TGTGCCACCAGCAGAGATTTTGAAGCGGGAGGGCCGCACGAGCAGTACTTC.

In its sample, this clonotype was seen many times. The CDR3 region has the DNA TGTGCCAGCAGCTTAGGTCCATATCTCCAACCTGAAGCTTTCTTT. Translation: CASSLGPYLQPEAFF. The chain carries TRBV11-2 and TRBJ1-1; no clear D. Germline V CDR1 and CDR2: SGHAT, FQNNGV. The CDR3 consists of 15 residues. V lost 1 base, J lost 6 bases, and 15 bases lay in between.

This clonotype was picked up many times. The rearrangement links TRBV12-3 or TRBV12-4 to TRBJ2-3; no firm D call. This CDR3 comprises 14 residues. The ends were cut back, 7 bases at V and 4 bases at J, with 15 bases in the middle. This CDR3 is CASIYFQGSDTQYF. The CDR3 DNA follows: TGTGCCAGCATTTATTTCCAAGGGTCAGATACGCAGTATTTT.

This clonotype has at least ten counts. The rearrangement joins TRBV15 to TRBJ1-6; unclear D gene. The germline V and J ends were trimmed by 5 bases and 6 bases, with 14 bases remaining between them. The germline V gene has CDR1 LNHNV and CDR2 YYDKDF (reference sequence). The CDR3 extends over 15 amino acids. The DNA for the CDR3 is TGTGCCACCAGCCCGCTTAACGCCGGTAATTCACCCCTCCACTTT. It is translated as CATSPLNAGNSPLHF.

This clonotype was observed at least ten times. The chain has TRBV9 and TRBJ2-1, with 11 bases aligning to TRBD1. Germline-derived CDR1 and CDR2 are SGDLS and YYNGEE. This CDR3 contains 15 residues. J was trimmed by 7 bases and V by 4 bases; bases with no gene match: 7. CDR3 sequence reads: CASSSGQGAANEQFF. CDR3 DNA: TGTGCCAGCAGCTCAGGACAGGGGGCAGCAAATGAGCAGTTCTTC.

The CDR3 nucleotides read TGTGCCAGCAGTTTCGGACAACCTAATGAAAAACTGTTTTTT. Its protein product is CASSFGQPNEKLFF. J is TRBJ1-4 and V is TRBV27, with D tentatively TRBD1 (5 bases). Trimming removed 3 bases from V and 3 bases from J, with 8 bases in between. The CDR3 runs 14 residues. Looked up from germline, CDR1 is MNHEY and CDR2 is SMNVEV (reference sequence).

The genes are TRBV7-2 and TRBJ2-3; no clear D gene. Between the trimmed V and J ends, which lost 1 base and 2 bases, there was a span of 16 bases. Germline V gene data show CDR1 as SGHTA and CDR2 as FQGNSA. The CDR3 runs to 17 residues. The CDR3 sequence: CASSLGSWYRTTDTQYF. The CDR3 DNA sequence: TGTGCCAGCAGCTTAGGTTCCTGGTACCGCACCACAGATACGCAGTATTTT.

This clonotype was seen a handful of times. The CDR3 sequence is CASSQTGESQPQHF. The CDR3 DNA is TGTGCCAGCAGCCAGACAGGGGAGAGCCAGCCCCAGCATTTT. The chain recombines TRBV7-9 with TRBJ1-5; 8 bases fit TRBD1. Trimming removed 5 bases from V and 7 bases from J; junction bases left unmatched: 7. CDR1 SEHNR and CDR2 FQNEAQ come from the germline V gene (reference sequence). The CDR3 covers 14 residues.

This clonotype was recorded many times. This chain connects TRBV12-3 or TRBV12-4 to TRBJ2-3; 9 bases map to TRBD2. This CDR3 contains 17 residues. The junction had 8 bases not matched to a gene; V was cut back by 3 bases and J by 1 base. The CDR3 bases are TGTGCCAGCAGTTTGAAGGGACGGACTAGCGGCACAGATACGCAGTATTTT. Translated, it gives CASSLKGRTSGTDTQYF.

This chain joins TRBV29-1 and TRBJ1-2, with D possibly TRBD1 on 6 matching bases. V was trimmed by 2 bases and J by 7 bases, leaving 11 bases between them. Germline V gene sequence: CDR1 SQVTM, CDR2 ANQGSEA. The CDR3 sequence is 12 residues long. This CDR3 is CSVEPRGAGYTF. CDR3 DNA: TGCAGCGTTGAACCCCGGGGGGCTGGCTACACCTTC.

V usage is TRBV4-2 and J usage is TRBJ2-1; 11 bases align to TRBD2. This CDR3 has 18 residues. J gave up 2 bases and V 4 bases, and 10 bases lay outside the gene matches. Germline V gene data show CDR1 as LGHNA and CDR2 as YNFKEQ. CDR3 sequence (DNA): TGTGCCAGCAGCCCCTTTCCATTGACTAGCGGGACCTACAATGAGCAGTTCTTC. This gives the protein CASSPFPLTSGTYNEQFF.